This TCR beta chain appears in the sequencing data of a study of cytomegalovirus exposure and HLA in healthy donors. Study-level results: Most TCRs appeared rarely, but some public TCRs recurred in many donors. Researchers catalogued 164 TCR beta chains as cytomegalovirus-associated. A classifier reportedly called cytomegalovirus status with high sensitivity and specificity.

V gave up 5 bases and J gave up 0 bases, with 18 bases separating them. This CDR3 is 17 amino acids long. CDR1 MNHEY and CDR2 SMNVEV come from the germline V gene (reference sequence). Regarding this clone: The antigen is not known.

Separate from the 666-subject first cohort was the approximately 130-subject validation cohort, to which the donors belonged. Data came from immunoSEQ multiplex PCR; TCRdb stores just in-frame clones and leaves some out. The sample shows approximately 100,000 clones, around 90% of them seen only once. The sequence was collected from a woman under 30 in good health and CMV-seropositive. Material: PBMCs. V usage is TRBV27 and J usage is TRBJ2-3, with no clear D. CDR3 sequence: CASSVLPAAPSTDTQYF. DNA for the CDR3: TGTGCCAGCAGTGTACTCCCTGCGGCACCAAGCACAGATACGCAGTATTTT.